The next 21 T cell receptor beta chains were all read from a single sample in a study of tumor-infiltrating lymphocytes in primary liver carcinoma. The tissue used was unsorted bulk material of about 19-33 mg. RNA and DNA were co-extracted from it with the AllPrep DNA/RNA mini kit. Production of TCR beta cDNA used 400 to 600 ng total RNA together with a constant-region primer. Three nested multiplex PCR rounds, a slightly modified ARM-PCR, produced the libraries for TCR beta. For roughly 10 cycles apiece, the opening two PCR rounds ran with TRBV1-TRBV30 forward primers and a C-beta reverse primer. TCRdb reprocessed the multiplex PCR reads with MiXCR, giving one entry per CDR3 protein. The profile shows tens of thousands of distinct CDR3 sequences, approximately 79% of them singletons. Specimen: liver tumor tissue from sampling region 4. Subset defined: tumor region T4, right-lateral pole. Receptor source: a woman aged 25-40 years with primary liver carcinoma and hepatitis B virus infection.

This clonotype was detected once. At one end the junction does not follow the germline gene, possibly because of a read error. The V call is TRBV5-1, the J call TRBJ2-1, with unresolved D. Germline V lookup: CDR1 SGHRS, CDR2 YFSETQ. CDR3 length: 16 residues. The CDR3: CASNPLGISSYDEQFF. The DNA of the CDR3 is TGCGCGAGCAACCCTCTGGGCATCAGCTCCTACGATGAGCAGTTCTTC.

This clonotype has just one count. The junction does not match germline at one end; this may be a read error. The V gene is TRBV29-1, the J gene TRBJ2-2; D tentatively reads TRBD1 or TRBD2 (5 bases each). Germline CDR1 and CDR2: SQVTM and ANQGSEA. This CDR3 has 13 residues. CDR3 nucleotide sequence: TGCAGCGTTGGGAGACGAGACATAGGGGAGCTATTTTTT. Residues: CSVGRRDIGELFF.

The rearrangement uses TRBV10-3 and TRBJ2-3; the match to TRBD2 covers 9 bases. Losses at the gene ends were 2 bases for V and 15 bases for J; bases not matched to a gene: 18. Germline assignment: CDR1 ENHRY and CDR2 SYGVKD. The CDR3 is made up of 16 amino acids. The CDR3: CAISEGGSGSTDMQYF. The DNA of the CDR3 is TGTGCCATCAGTGAGGGGGGTAGCGGGAGCACAGATATGCAATATTTT.

In the case of this clonotype: Here the CDR3 omits its conserved ending phenylalanine or tryptophan, so a read error is the likely source. The chain carries TRBV11-2 and TRBJ2-3; no clear D. This CDR3 has 14 amino acids. Germline assignment: CDR1 SGHAT and CDR2 FQNNGV. Trimming took off 9 bases at V and 2 bases at J, with 15 bases between the two ends. CDR3 in DNA: TGTGCCAGTATCCCACAAACTCACACAGATACGCAGTATATT. Translated: CASIPQTHTDTQYI.

In its sample, this clonotype was seen a few times. The junction shows a germline mismatch at one end, possibly a read error. The chain employs TRBV11-2 and TRBJ2-3; 7 bases are shared with TRBD2. The CDR3 covers 15 residues. The germline CDR1 and CDR2 sequences are SGHAT and FQNNGV. CDR3 region: CASSIGLGRTDTHYF. DNA of the CDR3: TGTGCCAGCAGCATCGGACTAGGACGCACAGATACGCATTATTTT. The entire variable domain, with the rest obtained from reference TRBV11-2 and TRBJ2-3, is as follows: EAGVAQSPRYKIIEKRQSVAFWCNPISGHATLYWYQQILGQGPKLLIQFQNNGVVDDSQLPKDRFSAERLKGVDSTLKIQPAKLEDSAVYLCASSIGLGRTDTHYFGPGTRLTVL.

Of note for this clonotype: Without the conserved terminal phenylalanine or tryptophan, this CDR3 likely stems from a read error. The DNA is left out, because the CDR3 cannot be placed on it with certainty; the CDR3 is given as TCRdb lists it. The rearrangement uses TRBV4-1 and TRBJ2-1. Germline V gene sequence: CDR1 MGHRA, CDR2 YSYEKL. The CDR3 numbers 14 amino acids, ends counted. This CDR3 is CASTRLVGSHEQFL.

About this clonotype: The germline gene is not matched at one end of the junction; a read error may be the cause. This rearrangement joins TRBV11-2 to TRBJ2-7, with no clear D. Germline loops: CDR1 SGHAT, CDR2 FQNNGV. The CDR3 consists of 12 residues. In DNA form, the CDR3 reads TGTGCCGTCCGCATAGGGTACCACGAGCAGTATTTC. Translated, it gives CAVRIGYHEQYF.

Concerning this clonotype: The conserved phenylalanine or tryptophan is not found at the CDR3 terminus, so this likely reflects a read error. The V and J genes are TRBV10-3 and TRBJ1-4; TRBD1 is a possible D gene (5 bases). The CDR3 extends over 14 amino acids. CDR1 is ENHRY, CDR2 SYGVKD, per germline. CDR3 residues: CAVSELGARGKLFL. The CDR3 DNA reads TGTGCCGTCAGTGAACTCGGGGCGCGGGGAAAACTGTTTCTT.

As regards this clonotype: At one end, the junction sequence differs from germline, possibly due to a read error. The chain joins TRBV6-5 to TRBJ1-6; D might be TRBD1 (5 bases). The CDR3 loop spans 13 amino acids. Looked up from germline, CDR1 is MNHEY and CDR2 is SVGAGI. Here the CDR3 DNA reads TGTACCAGGATAAGAGGGGAGCATTCACCCCTCCACTTT. As protein: CTRIRGEHSPLHF.

This clonotype was detected many times. This chain links TRBV20-1 with TRBJ2-3; D is uncertain. The CDR3 extends over 12 amino acids. Looked up from germline, CDR1 is DFQATT and CDR2 is SNEGSKA (reference sequence). V was shortened by 3 bases and J by 7 bases, with 11 bases between the two germline ends. This CDR3 reads CSASGPRNTQYF. The DNA for the CDR3 is TGCAGTGCTAGTGGGCCAAGAAATACGCAGTATTTT.

On this clonotype itself: As the CDR3 is not closed by the conserved phenylalanine or tryptophan, this likely results from a read error. This rearrangement joins TRBV4-3 to TRBJ2-7; 7 bases are shared with TRBD2. The germline CDR1 and CDR2 sequences are LGHNA and YSLEER. J lost 4 bases, V lost 1 base, and 16 bases had no gene match. CDR3 length equals 18 residues. This CDR3 is CASSQAVTGGRISYEQYI. The DNA for the CDR3 is TGCGCCAGCAGCCAAGCTGTGACGGGGGGTCGCATTAGTTACGAGCAGTACATC.

Remarks on this clonotype: No conserved phenylalanine or tryptophan ends this CDR3, so it is likely a read error. The V gene is TRBV11-1, the J gene TRBJ1-1; D is ambiguous. CDR1 is SGHAT and CDR2 is FQDESV in the germline V gene (reference sequence). V lost 3 bases and J lost 7, with 15 bases in between. CDR3 length equals 14 residues. This chain's CDR3 is CASSFGQSYSEAFS. As DNA, the CDR3 is TGTGCCAGCAGCTTCGGGCAGAGCTACAGTGAAGCTTTCTCT.

Comment on this clonotype: Relative to the germline gene, one junction end is altered; a read error may explain this. This chain connects TRBV4-3 to TRBJ1-2; D possibly corresponds to TRBD1 (5 bases). The CDR3 runs 20 residues. Germline V gene data show CDR1 as LGHNA and CDR2 as YSLEER. DNA of the CDR3: TGTGCCAGCAGCCTAGGCGGAGGAAGGGGCAGGACCGCTACTAACTATGGCTACACCTTC. This gives the protein CASSLGGGRGRTATNYGYTF.

By share of the sample, this clonotype is large (0.1 to 1%). The chain combines TRBV11-2 with TRBJ2-1; 8 nucleotides align to TRBD1. The CDR3 contains 15 residues. The germline CDR1 and CDR2 sequences are SGHAT and FQNNGV. The junction had 9 bases not matched to a gene; V was cut back by 4 bases and J by 7 bases. This CDR3 is CASSYIGQGENEQFF. As DNA, the CDR3 is TGTGCCAGCAGCTATATAGGACAGGGCGAAAATGAGCAGTTCTTC. The variable domain in full, completed from reference TRBV11-2 and TRBJ2-1, reads EAGVAQSPRYKIIEKRQSVAFWCNPISGHATLYWYQQILGQGPKLLIQFQNNGVVDDSQLPKDRFSAERLKGVDSTLKIQPAKLEDSAVYLCASSYIGQGENEQFFGPGTRLTVL.

The V gene is TRBV12-5, the J gene TRBJ2-1; 7 nucleotides align to TRBD2. This CDR3 spans 15 amino acids. Germline V gene lookup returns CDR1 LGHNT and CDR2 FRNRAP. The junction had 12 bases not matched to a gene; V was cut back by 6 bases and J by 7 bases. The CDR3 sequence: CASGDGTTLMNEQFF. The CDR3 nucleotides are TGTGCTAGTGGGGACGGGACTACCCTTATGAATGAGCAGTTCTTC.

As for this clonotype: An end of the junction does not agree with germline; a read error may underlie this. The chain uses TRBV11-1 and TRBJ1-1; D unresolved. The CDR3 is made up of 13 amino acids. Germline values: CDR1 SGHAT, CDR2 FQDESV (reference sequence). The CDR3 region is CASNFRLNTGAFF. The CDR3 DNA follows: TGTGCCAGCAACTTCCGGCTGAATACTGGAGCTTTCTTT. The complete variable domain, with remaining parts taken from reference TRBV11-1 and TRBJ1-1, reads EAEVAQSPRYKITEKSQAVAFWCDPISGHATLYWYRQILGQGPELLVQFQDESVVDDSQLPKDRFSAERLKGVDSTLKIQPAELGDSAMYLCASNFRLNTGAFFGQGTRLTVV.

On this clonotype: The junction and the germline gene differ at one end; a read error may be behind it. The chain uses TRBV28 and TRBJ2-5; D ambiguous. There are 14 residues in the CDR3. The germline V gene has CDR1 MDHEN and CDR2 SYDVKM. CDR3 region: CASTLGLRKETQHF. In DNA form, the CDR3 reads TGTGCCAGCACTTTGGGATTGCGGAAAGAGACCCAGCACTTC.

The chain links TRBV29-1 to TRBJ2-5; 12 nucleotides match TRBD2. The CDR3 loop spans 15 amino acids. CDR1 SQVTM and CDR2 ANQGSEA come from the germline V gene. CDR3 in amino acids: CRGETSGRLWETQYF. The CDR3 region has the DNA TGCAGGGGAGAGACTAGCGGGAGACTCTGGGAGACCCAGTACTTC.

The chain has TRBV29-1 and TRBJ2-7, with TRBD1 as a possible D gene (6 bases). V was pared by 7 bases and J by 2 bases, with 24 bases between. Germline-derived CDR1 and CDR2 are SQVTM and ANQGSEA. This CDR3 spans 16 amino acids. The CDR3 DNA reads as TGCAGCGCTAGAGGGATCCGGGACGGACAGACCTACGAGCAGTACTTC. It codes for CSARGIRDGQTYEQYF.

The chain has TRBV7-2 and TRBJ2-1, with D maybe TRBD2 (6 bases). Germline V lookup: CDR1 SGHTA, CDR2 FQGNSA. The V end lost 0 bases, the J end lost 9 bases, and 12 bases lay between the germline ends. The CDR3 has 14 amino acids. The CDR3 coding sequence is TGTGCCAGCAGCTTAGCTCGCGGGGCAATTGAGCAGTTCTTC. This encodes CASSLARGAIEQFF.

About this clonotype: The missing conserved phenylalanine or tryptophan at the end of this CDR3 makes a read error likely. The chain carries TRBV11-2 and TRBJ2-7; no clear D gene. With 0 bases removed from V and 6 bases from J, the gap between germline ends came to 15 bases. This CDR3 comprises 15 residues. Germline V gives CDR1 SGHAT, CDR2 FQNNGV. The CDR3 region is CASSLDPGHTSEQYI. CDR3 bases: TGTGCCAGCAGCTTAGACCCAGGCCATACGTCCGAGCAGTACATC.